The 18 T cell receptor beta chains below come from one sample, sequenced in a study of cytomegalovirus exposure and HLA in healthy donors. Both 60 Vbeta primers and 13 Jbeta primers went into the PCR. Method: immunoSEQ multiplex PCR; TCRdb's copy keeps in-frame clones and lacks some. The sample yields about 140,000 clones, roughly 77% seen once. Specimen: PBMCs. These receptors were taken from a man in his forties in good health and CMV-seronegative.

This chain links TRBV4-1 with TRBJ1-2; the D is unclear. Trimming cost V 2 bases and J 5 bases, with 12 bases left between them. The CDR3 extends over 14 amino acids. CDR1 is MGHRA, CDR2 YSYEKL, per germline. CDR3 nucleotides: TGCGCCAGCAGCCAATCCGGGAACCCTTATGGCTACACCTTC. It specifies CASSQSGNPYGYTF.

About this clone: One end of the junction does not line up with germline, which may come from a read error. The chain is built from TRBV19 and TRBJ1-1, with a weak D call TRBD1 (5 bases). This CDR3 has 13 amino acids. Germline V gene sequence: CDR1 LNHDA, CDR2 SQIVND (reference sequence). CDR3 nucleotide sequence: TGTGCCAGTAGTAAATGGACGGACACAGAAGCTTTCTTT. Translating gives CASSKWTDTEAFF.

This rearrangement joins TRBV28 to TRBJ2-3, with D perhaps TRBD1 (5 bases). Germline V lookup: CDR1 MDHEN, CDR2 SYDVKM. The CDR3 has 14 residues. Trimming cost V 10 bases and J 10 bases, with 24 bases left between them. The CDR3 protein is CATRIRAQTMAQYF. In DNA form, the CDR3 reads TGTGCCACCCGAATCAGGGCCCAAACCATGGCGCAGTATTTT.

The chain has TRBV11-2 and TRBJ2-7; D gene uncertain. V lost 1 base, J lost 5 bases, and 6 bases lay in between. This CDR3 is 12 amino acids long. Germline loops: CDR1 SGHAT, CDR2 FQNNGV. The CDR3 nucleotides read TGTGCCAGCAGCTTAGTAGCCGACGAGCAGTACTTC. It yields the protein CASSLVADEQYF.

This chain joins TRBV27 and TRBJ1-2, with 10 nucleotides matching TRBD1. The CDR3 is made up of 13 amino acids. Per the germline V gene, CDR1 is MNHEY and CDR2 is SMNVEV (reference sequence). Trimming removed 6 bases from V and 8 bases from J; junction bases left unmatched: 6. The CDR3, as DNA: TGTGCCAGCAGAGACAGGGGGCGAGGGGGCTACACCTTC. Protein: CASRDRGRGGYTF.

This chain joins TRBV2 and TRBJ2-7; 11 bases align to TRBD2. CDR1 is SNHLY, CDR2 FYNNEI, per germline. V was clipped by 4 bases and J by 4 bases; unmatched bases: 6. The CDR3 runs to 15 residues. CDR3 protein: CASSVGTSGGYEQYF. The CDR3 DNA follows: TGTGCCAGCAGTGTGGGGACTAGCGGCGGATACGAGCAGTACTTC.

V is TRBV2 and J is TRBJ2-7, with TRBD1 identical over 7 bases. V lost 5 bases to trimming and J lost 2 bases; unmatched junction nucleotides: 9. CDR1 and CDR2 from the germline V gene are SNHLY and FYNNEI. The CDR3 is 15 residues long. The CDR3 DNA is TGTGCCAGCAGTATTAACAGGGGAGTGACCTACGAGCAGTACTTC. Its protein product is CASSINRGVTYEQYF.

This chain links TRBV2 with TRBJ2-5, with a tentative D call TRBD2 (6 bases). Germline-derived CDR1 and CDR2 are SNHLY and FYNNEI. The CDR3 consists of 14 residues. V lost 7 bases to trimming and J lost 4 bases, with 16 bases between them. In DNA form, the CDR3 reads TGTGCCAGCATGTCGACGACAGCGGGAGAGACCCAGTACTTC. It translates to CASMSTTAGETQYF.

The V gene is TRBV6-5, the J gene TRBJ1-2; D is perhaps TRBD1 (5 bases). The CDR3 runs 15 residues. In germline, CDR1 is MNHEY, CDR2 SVGAGI. The V and J ends lost 0 bases and 3 bases respectively, with 11 bases between them. The CDR3 protein is CASSYSWGRYYGYTF. The CDR3 DNA reads as TGTGCCAGCAGTTACTCTTGGGGGAGGTACTATGGCTACACCTTC.

V is TRBV5-4 and J is TRBJ2-2; a weak D match, TRBD1 (6 bases). V lost 3 bases and J 6 bases, leaving 12 bases between the germline ends. Germline V CDR1 and CDR2: SGHNT, YYREEE (reference sequence). This CDR3 contains 14 residues. For the CDR3, the DNA is TGTGCCAGCAGCTACACAGGGTTTTCCGGGGAGCTGTTTTTT. It yields the protein CASSYTGFSGELFF.

The gene calls are TRBV28 and TRBJ2-5, with D possibly matching TRBD2 (6 bases). Germline CDR1 is MDHEN and CDR2 is SYDVKM. This CDR3 is 15 amino acids long. Trimming removed 1 base from V and 1 base from J, with 10 bases in between. The CDR3 bases are TGTGCCAGCAGTTTATATACGGGGGTCCAAGAGACCCAGTACTTC. This sequence encodes CASSLYTGVQETQYF.

The chain employs TRBV2 and TRBJ1-5; tentatively, D is TRBD1 (6 bases). The CDR3 contains 15 residues. Trimming removed 8 bases at V and 7 bases at J, with 21 bases between. CDR1 and CDR2 (germline): SNHLY, FYNNEI. DNA for the CDR3: TGTGCCAGCTCAGGGGTAGGGTCCTCAAACCAGCCCCAGCATTTT. Translation: CASSGVGSSNQPQHF.

The chain employs TRBV7-9 and TRBJ2-1, with 8 bases lining up with TRBD1. Germline values: CDR1 SEHNR, CDR2 FQNEAQ (reference sequence). J lost 7 bases, V lost 5 bases, and 7 bases had no gene match. The CDR3 runs 14 residues. The CDR3 sequence: CASSNRRTGNEQFF. CDR3 in DNA: TGTGCCAGCAGCAACCGGCGGACAGGGAATGAGCAGTTCTTC.

This sequence joins TRBV30 and TRBJ2-3, with TRBD2 matching 12 bases. Looked up from germline, CDR1 is GTSNPN and CDR2 is SVGIG (reference sequence). The CDR3 has 13 residues. The V segment lost 5 bases and the J segment 6 bases; nucleotides outside the gene matches: 3. CDR3 bases: TGTGCCTGGGCTAGCGGGGGGGCGGATACGCAGTATTTT. This sequence encodes CAWASGGADTQYF. Full variable domain (missing parts from reference TRBV30 and TRBJ2-3): SQTIHQWPATLVQPVGSPLSLECTVEGTSNPNLYWYRQAAGRGLQLLFYSVGIGQISSEVPQNLSASRPQDRQFILSSKKLLLSDSGFYLCAWASGGADTQYFGPGTRLTVL.

The chain couples TRBV5-4 to TRBJ1-4; 9 bases align to TRBD1. CDR3 length: 16 residues. Germline V gives CDR1 SGHNT, CDR2 YYREEE (reference sequence). The J segment lost 6 bases and the V segment lost 4 bases, leaving 10 bases of the junction unmatched. The CDR3 nucleotides read TGTGCCAGCAGCCAAAGTCGGGGGACAGGGTATGAAAAACTGTTTTTT. Translating gives CASSQSRGTGYEKLFF.

CDR3 amino acids: CSVENRGEAFF. The DNA of the CDR3 is TGCAGCGTCGAGAACAGGGGTGAAGCTTTCTTT. J is TRBJ1-1 and V is TRBV29-1, with 7 bases matching TRBD1. V lost 6 bases to trimming and J lost 7 bases; unmatched junction nucleotides: 5. CDR3 length: 11 residues. Germline CDR1 and CDR2: SQVTM and ANQGSEA.

This rearrangement joins TRBV7-9 to TRBJ1-2; D unclear. Germline V gives CDR1 SEHNR, CDR2 FQNEAQ (reference sequence). CDR3 length: 13 residues. Trimming took 2 bases from V and 5 from J, leaving 9 bases between them. The CDR3, as DNA: TGTGCCAGCAGCTTAATTCTAGGTTATGGCTACACCTTC. Translated: CASSLILGYGYTF.

This clone was seen a few times. This chain joins TRBV6-6 and TRBJ2-4; perhaps TRBD2 as D (5 bases). The CDR3 length is 12 residues. Germline values: CDR1 MNHNY, CDR2 SVGAGI (reference sequence). V was clipped by 6 bases and J by 7 bases, with 10 bases between them. CDR3 protein: CASRGGGNIQYF. DNA for the CDR3: TGTGCCAGCAGAGGAGGAGGTAACATTCAGTACTTC.